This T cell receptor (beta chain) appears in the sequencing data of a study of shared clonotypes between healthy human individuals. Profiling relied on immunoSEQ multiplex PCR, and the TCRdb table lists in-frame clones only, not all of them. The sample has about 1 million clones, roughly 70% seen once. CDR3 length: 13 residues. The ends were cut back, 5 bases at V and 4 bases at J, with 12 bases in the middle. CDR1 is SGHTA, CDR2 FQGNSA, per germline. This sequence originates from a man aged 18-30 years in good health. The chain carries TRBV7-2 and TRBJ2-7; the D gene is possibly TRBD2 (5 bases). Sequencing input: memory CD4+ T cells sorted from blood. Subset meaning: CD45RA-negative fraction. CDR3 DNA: TGTGCCAGCAGCGAGCCGGGATATTACGAGCAGTACTTC. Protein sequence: CASSEPGYYEQYF.